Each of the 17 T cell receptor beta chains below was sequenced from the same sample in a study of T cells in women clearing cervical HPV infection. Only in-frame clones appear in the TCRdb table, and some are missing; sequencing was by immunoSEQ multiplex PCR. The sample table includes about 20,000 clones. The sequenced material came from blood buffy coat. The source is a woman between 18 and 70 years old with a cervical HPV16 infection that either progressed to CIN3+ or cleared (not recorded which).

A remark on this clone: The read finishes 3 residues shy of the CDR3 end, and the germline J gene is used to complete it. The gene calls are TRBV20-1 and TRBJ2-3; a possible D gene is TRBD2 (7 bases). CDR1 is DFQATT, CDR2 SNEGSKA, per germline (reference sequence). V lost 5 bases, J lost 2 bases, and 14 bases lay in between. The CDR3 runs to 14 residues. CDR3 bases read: TGCAGTGCTCTTGCGGGGGCCGTCACAGATACG. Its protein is CSALAGAVTDT. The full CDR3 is CSALAGAVTDTQYF.

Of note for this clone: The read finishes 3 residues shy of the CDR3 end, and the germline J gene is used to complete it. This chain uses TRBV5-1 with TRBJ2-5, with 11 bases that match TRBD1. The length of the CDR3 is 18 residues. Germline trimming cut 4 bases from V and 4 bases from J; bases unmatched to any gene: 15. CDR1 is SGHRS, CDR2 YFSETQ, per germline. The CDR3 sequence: CASSPGISGTGGLETQYF. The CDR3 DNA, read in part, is TGCGCCAGCAGCCCGGGAATCTCCGGGACAGGGGGGTTAGAGACC.

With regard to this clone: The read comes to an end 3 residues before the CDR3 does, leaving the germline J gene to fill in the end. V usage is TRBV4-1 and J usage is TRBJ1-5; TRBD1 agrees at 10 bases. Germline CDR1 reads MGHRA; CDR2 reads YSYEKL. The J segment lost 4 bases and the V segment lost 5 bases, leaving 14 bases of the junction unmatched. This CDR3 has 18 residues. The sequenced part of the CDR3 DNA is TGCGCCAGCAGCAAAAGGGTTCCGGGACAGGGGTCGAATCAGCCC. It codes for CASSKRVPGQGSNQP. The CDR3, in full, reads CASSKRVPGQGSNQPQHF.

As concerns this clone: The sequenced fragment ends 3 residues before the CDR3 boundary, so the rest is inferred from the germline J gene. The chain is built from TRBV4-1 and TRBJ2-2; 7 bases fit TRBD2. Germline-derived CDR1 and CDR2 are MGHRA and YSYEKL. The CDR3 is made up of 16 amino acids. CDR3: CASSQVGGEYNSPLFF. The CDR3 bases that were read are TGCGCCAGCAGCCAAGTGGGAGGGGAATATAATTCACCG.

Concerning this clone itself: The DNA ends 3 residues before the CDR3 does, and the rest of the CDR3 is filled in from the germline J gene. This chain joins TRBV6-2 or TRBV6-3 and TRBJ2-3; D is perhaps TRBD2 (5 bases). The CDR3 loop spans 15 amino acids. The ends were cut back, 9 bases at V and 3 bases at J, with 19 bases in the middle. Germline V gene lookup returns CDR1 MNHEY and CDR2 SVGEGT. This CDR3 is CARCFEAQRTDTQYF. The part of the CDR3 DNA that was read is TGTGCCAGGTGCTTCGAGGCACAGCGGACAGATACG.

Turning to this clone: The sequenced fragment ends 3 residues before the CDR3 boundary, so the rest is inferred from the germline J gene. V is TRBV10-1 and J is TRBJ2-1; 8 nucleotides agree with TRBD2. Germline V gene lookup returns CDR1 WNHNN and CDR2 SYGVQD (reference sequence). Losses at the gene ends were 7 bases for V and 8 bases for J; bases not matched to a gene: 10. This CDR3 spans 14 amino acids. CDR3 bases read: TGCGCCAGCACGATCGGGGGGGGCACGCATGAG. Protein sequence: CASTIGGGTHE. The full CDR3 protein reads CASTIGGGTHEQFF.

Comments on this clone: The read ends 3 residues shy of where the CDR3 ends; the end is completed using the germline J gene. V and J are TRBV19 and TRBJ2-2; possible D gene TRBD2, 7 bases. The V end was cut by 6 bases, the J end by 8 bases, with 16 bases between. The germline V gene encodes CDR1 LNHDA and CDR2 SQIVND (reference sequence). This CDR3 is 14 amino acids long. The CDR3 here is CASRPGGGTGELFF. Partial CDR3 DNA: TGTGCCAGTAGGCCGGGCGGGGGCACTGGGGAG. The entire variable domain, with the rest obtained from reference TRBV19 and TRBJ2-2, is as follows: DGGITQSPKYLFRKEGQNVTLSCEQNLNHDAMYWYRQDPGQGLRLIYYSQIVNDFQKGDIAEGYSVSREKKESFPLTVTSAQKNPTAFYLCASRPGGGTGELFFGEGSRLTVL.

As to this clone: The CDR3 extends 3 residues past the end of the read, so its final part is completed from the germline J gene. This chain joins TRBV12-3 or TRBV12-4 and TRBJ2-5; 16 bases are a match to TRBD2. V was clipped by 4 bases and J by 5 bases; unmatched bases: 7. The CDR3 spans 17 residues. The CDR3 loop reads CASSSTGTSGGAETQYF. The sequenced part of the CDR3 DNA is TGTGCCAGCAGTTCGACCGGGACTAGCGGGGGGGCGGAGACC.

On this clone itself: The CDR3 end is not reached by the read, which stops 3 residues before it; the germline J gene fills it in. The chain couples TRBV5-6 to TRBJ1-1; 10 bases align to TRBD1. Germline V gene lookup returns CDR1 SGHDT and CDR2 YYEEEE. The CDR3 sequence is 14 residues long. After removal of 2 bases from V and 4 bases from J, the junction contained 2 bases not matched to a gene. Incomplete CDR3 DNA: TGTGCCAGCAGCTTCCGGGACAGGGGCACTGAA. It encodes CASSFRDRGTE. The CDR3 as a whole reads CASSFRDRGTEAFF.

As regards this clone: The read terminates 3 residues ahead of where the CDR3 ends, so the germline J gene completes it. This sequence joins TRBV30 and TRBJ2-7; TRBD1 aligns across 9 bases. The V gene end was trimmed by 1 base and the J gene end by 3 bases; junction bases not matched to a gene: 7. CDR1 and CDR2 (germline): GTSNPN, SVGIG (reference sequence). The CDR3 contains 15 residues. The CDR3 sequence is CAWSADRGAFYEQYF. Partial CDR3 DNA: TGTGCCTGGAGTGCAGACAGGGGGGCCTTCTACGAG.

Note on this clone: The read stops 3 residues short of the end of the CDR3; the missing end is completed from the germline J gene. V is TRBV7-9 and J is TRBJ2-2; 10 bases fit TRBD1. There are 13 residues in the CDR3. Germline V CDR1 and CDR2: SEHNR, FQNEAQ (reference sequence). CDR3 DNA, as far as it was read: TGTGCCAGCAGTCCCGGGACAGGGGACAAG. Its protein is CASSPGTGDK. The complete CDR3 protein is CASSPGTGDKLFF.

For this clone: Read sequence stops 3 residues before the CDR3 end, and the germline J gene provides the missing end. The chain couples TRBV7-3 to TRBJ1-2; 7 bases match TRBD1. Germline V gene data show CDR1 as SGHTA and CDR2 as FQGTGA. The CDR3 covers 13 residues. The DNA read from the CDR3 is TGTGCCAGCAGCTTAAACAGGGGCTTCGAC. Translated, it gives CASSLNRGFD. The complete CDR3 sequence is CASSLNRGFDYTF.

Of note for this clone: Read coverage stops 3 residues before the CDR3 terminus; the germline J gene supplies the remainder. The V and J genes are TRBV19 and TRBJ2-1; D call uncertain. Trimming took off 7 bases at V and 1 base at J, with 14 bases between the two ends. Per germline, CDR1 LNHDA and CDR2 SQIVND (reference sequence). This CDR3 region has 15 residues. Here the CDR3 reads CASTIKGRSYNEQFF. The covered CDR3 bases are TGTGCCAGTACCATTAAGGGTAGGTCCTACAATGAG.

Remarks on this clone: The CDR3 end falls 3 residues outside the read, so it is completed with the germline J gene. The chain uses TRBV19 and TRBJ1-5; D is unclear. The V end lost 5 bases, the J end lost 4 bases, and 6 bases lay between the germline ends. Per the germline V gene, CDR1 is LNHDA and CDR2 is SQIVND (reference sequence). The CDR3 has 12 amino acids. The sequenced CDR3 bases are TGTGCCAGTAGTGGGCTTAATCAGCCC. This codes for CASSGLNQP. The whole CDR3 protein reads CASSGLNQPQHF.

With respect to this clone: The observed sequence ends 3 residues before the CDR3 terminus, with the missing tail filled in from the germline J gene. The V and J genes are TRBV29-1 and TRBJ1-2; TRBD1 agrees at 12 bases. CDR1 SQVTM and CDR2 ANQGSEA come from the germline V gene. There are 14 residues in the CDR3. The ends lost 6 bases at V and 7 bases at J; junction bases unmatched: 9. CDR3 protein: CSVTGQGALSGYTF. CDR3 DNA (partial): TGCAGCGTGACGGGACAGGGGGCTTTATCTGGC. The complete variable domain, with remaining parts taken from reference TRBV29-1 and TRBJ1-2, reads SAVISQKPSRDICQRGTSLTIQCQVDSQVTMMFWYRQQPGQSLTLIATANQGSEATYESGFVIDKFPISRPNLTFSTLTVSNMSPEDSSIYLCSVTGQGALSGYTFGSGTRLTVV.

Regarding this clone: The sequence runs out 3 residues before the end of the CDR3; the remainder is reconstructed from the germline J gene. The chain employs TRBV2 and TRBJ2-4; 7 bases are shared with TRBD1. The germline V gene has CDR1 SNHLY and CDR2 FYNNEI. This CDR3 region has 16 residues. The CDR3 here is CASTTGDSRANYGQYF. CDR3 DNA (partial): TGTGCCAGCACCACAGGGGACAGTAGAGCTAACTATGGT.

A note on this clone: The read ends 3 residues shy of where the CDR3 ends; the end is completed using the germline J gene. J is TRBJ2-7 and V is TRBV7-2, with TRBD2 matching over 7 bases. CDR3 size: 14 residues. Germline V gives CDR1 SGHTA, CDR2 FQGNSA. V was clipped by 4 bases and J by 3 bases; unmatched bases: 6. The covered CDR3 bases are TGTGCCAGCAGCTCTAGCGGTGGCGGCTACGAG. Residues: CASSSSGGGYE. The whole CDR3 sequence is CASSSSGGGYEQYF. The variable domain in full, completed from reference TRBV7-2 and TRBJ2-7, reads GAGVSQSPSNKVTEKGKDVELRCDPISGHTALYWYRQSLGQGLEFLIYFQGNSAPDKSGLPSDRFSAERTGGSVSTLTIQRTQQEDSAVYLCASSSSGGGYEQYFGPGTRLTVT.